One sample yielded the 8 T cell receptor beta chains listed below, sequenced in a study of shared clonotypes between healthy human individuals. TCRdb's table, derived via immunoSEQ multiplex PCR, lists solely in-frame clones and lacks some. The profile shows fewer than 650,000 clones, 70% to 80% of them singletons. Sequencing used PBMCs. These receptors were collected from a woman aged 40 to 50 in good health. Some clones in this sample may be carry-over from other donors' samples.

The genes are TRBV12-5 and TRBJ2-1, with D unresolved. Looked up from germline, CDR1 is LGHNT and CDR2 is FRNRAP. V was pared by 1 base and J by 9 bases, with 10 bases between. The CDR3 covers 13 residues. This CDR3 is CASGLGLLPEQFF. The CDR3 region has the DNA TGTGCTAGTGGTTTGGGTCTTCTTCCTGAGCAGTTCTTC. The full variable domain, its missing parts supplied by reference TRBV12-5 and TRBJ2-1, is DARVTQTPRHKVTEMGQEVTMRCQPILGHNTVFWYRQTMMQGLELLAYFRNRAPLDDSGMPKDRFSAEMPDATLATLKIQPSEPRDSAVYFCASGLGLLPEQFFGPGTRLTVL.

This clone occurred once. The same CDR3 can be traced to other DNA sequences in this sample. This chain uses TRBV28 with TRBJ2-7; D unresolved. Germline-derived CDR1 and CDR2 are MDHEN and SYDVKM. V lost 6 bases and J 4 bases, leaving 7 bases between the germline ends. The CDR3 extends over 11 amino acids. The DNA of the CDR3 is TGTGCCAGCAGCCGGAGATACGAGCAGTACTTC. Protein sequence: CASSRRYEQYF.

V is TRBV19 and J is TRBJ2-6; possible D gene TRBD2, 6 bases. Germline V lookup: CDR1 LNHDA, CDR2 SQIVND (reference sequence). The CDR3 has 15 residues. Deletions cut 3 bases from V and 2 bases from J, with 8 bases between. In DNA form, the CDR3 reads TGTGCCAGTAGTATTTGGGGGGCTGGGGCCAACGTCCTGACTTTC. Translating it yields CASSIWGAGANVLTF.

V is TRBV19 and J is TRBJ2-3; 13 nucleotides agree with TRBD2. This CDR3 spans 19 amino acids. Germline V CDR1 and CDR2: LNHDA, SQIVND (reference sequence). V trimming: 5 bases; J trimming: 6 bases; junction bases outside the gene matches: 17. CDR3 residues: CASSPGLAGRGPVPDTQYF. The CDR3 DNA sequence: TGTGCCAGTAGTCCGGGACTAGCGGGGAGGGGTCCAGTCCCGGATACGCAGTATTTT.

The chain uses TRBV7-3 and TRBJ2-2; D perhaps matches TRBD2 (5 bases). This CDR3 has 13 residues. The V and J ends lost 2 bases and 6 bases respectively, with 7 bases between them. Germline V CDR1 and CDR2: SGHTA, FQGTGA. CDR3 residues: CASSLRGSGELFF. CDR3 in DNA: TGTGCCAGCAGCTTACGCGGGTCCGGGGAGCTGTTTTTT.

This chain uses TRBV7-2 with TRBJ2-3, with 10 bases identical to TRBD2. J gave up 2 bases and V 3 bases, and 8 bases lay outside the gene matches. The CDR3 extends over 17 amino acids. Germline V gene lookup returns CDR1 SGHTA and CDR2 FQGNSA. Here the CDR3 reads CASSLAQAGGNTDTQYF. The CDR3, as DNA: TGTGCCAGCAGCTTGGCCCAAGCGGGAGGGAACACAGATACGCAGTATTTT. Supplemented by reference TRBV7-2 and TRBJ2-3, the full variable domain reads GAGVSQSPSNKVTEKGKDVELRCDPISGHTALYWYRQSLGQGLEFLIYFQGNSAPDKSGLPSDRFSAERTGGSVSTLTIQRTQQEDSAVYLCASSLAQAGGNTDTQYFGPGTRLTVL.

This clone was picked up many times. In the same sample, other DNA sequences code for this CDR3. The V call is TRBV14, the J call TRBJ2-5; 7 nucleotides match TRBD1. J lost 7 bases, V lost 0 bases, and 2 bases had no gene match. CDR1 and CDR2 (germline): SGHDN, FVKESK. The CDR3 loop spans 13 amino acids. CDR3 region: CASSQEQGVTQYF. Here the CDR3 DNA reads TGTGCCAGCAGCCAAGAGCAGGGGGTGACCCAGTACTTC.

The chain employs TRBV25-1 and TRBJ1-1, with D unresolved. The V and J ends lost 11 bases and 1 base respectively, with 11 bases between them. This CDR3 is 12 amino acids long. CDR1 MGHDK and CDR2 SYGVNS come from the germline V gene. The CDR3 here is CASKRENTEAFF. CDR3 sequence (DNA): TGTGCCTCGAAGCGGGAGAACACTGAAGCTTTCTTT.